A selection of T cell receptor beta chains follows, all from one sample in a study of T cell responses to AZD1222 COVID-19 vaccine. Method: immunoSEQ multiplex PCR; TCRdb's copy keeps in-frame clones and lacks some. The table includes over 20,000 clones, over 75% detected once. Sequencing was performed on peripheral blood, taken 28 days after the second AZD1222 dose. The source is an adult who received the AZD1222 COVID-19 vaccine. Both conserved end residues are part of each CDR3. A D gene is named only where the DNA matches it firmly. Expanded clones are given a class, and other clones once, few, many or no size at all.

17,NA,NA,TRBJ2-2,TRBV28,TGTGCCAGCTCGTGGTGGGGGTCAGGGGTGAACACCGGGGAGCTGTTTTTT,CASSWWGSGVNTGELFF
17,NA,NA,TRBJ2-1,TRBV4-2,TGTGCCAGCAGCCAAGATCCCCCCTGGGTTCGGGCCGTTGAGCAGTTCTTC,CASSQDPPWVRAVEQFF
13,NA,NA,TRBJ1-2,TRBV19,TGTGCCAGCCGATGGGGGGGTCCCTATGGCTACACCTTC,CASRWGGPYGYTF
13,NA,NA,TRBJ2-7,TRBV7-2,TGTGCCAGCAGCCGGACGGGATCCTACGAGCAGTACTTC,CASSRTGSYEQYF
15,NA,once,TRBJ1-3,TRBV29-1,TGCGGGGGAACCTCAGGGGCTCACTCTGGAAACACCATATATTTT,CGGTSGAHSGNTIYF
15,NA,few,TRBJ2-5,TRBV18,TGTGCCAGCTCACCACCGAGGAGGGGAGCAGAGACCCAGTACTTC,CASSPPRRGAETQYF
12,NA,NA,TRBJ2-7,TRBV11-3,TGTGCCAGCAGCTTAAACGGGTACGAGCAGTACTTC,CASSLNGYEQYF
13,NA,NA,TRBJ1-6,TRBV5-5,TGTGCCAGCAGCTTAGTTATTAATTCACCCCTCCACTTT,CASSLVINSPLHF
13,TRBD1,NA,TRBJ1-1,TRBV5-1,TGCGCCAGCAGCTTGACAGGGGACACTGAAGCTTTCTTT,CASSLTGDTEAFF
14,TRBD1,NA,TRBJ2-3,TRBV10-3,TGTGCCATCAGTGGAGGGACAGGGACAAATACGCAGTATTTT,CAISGGTGTNTQYF
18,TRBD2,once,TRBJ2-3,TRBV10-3,TGTGCCATCAGTGAGTCGTCCGGGACTAGCGCCAGCACAGATACGCAGTATTTT,CAISESSGTSASTDTQYF
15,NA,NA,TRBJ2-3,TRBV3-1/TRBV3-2,TGTGCCAGCAGCCTTTGGACTGCGCCCACAGATACGCAGTATTTT,CASSLWTAPTDTQYF
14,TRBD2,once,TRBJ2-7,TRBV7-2,TGTGCCAGCAGCTCCGGTCTAGCGGGATACGAGCAGTACTTC,CASSSGLAGYEQYF
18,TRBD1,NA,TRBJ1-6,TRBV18,TGTGCCAGCTCACCAAATGGGCCCCGGACAGGGCGGAATTCACCCCTCCACTTT,CASSPNGPRTGRNSPLHF
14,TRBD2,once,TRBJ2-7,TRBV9,TGTGCCAGCAGCGTATCGGGGGGAGCAGATGAGCAGTACTTC,CASSVSGGADEQYF
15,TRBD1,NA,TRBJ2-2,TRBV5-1,TGCGCCAGCAGTTCACAGGGGGCAGACACCGGGGAGCTGTTTTTT,CASSSQGADTGELFF
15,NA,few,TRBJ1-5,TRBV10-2,TGCGCCAGCAGTGAAGGCGTCGCCTTCAATCAGCCCCAGCATTTT,CASSEGVAFNQPQHF
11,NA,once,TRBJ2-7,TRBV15,TGTGCCACCAGCAACAGCCACGAGCAGTACTTC,CATSNSHEQYF
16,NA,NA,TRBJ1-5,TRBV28,TGTGCCAGCAGTCCTCTGGGGGCCCCGAGCAATCAGCCCCAGCATTTT,CASSPLGAPSNQPQHF
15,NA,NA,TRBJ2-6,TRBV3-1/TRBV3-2,TGTGCCAGCACCTCACAGAAATCTGGGGCCAACGTCCTGACTTTC,CASTSQKSGANVLTF
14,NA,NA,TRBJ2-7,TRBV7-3,TGTGCCAGCAGCCCCGGGGGCGGGGACTACGAGCAGTACTTC,CASSPGGGDYEQYF
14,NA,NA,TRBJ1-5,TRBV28,TGTGCCAGCAGTTTTTTTGGTAGCAATCAGCCCCAGCATTTT,CASSFFGSNQPQHF
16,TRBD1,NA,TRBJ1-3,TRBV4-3,TGCGCCAGCAGCCAGGTCACAGGGGATCGTGGAAACACCATATATTTT,CASSQVTGDRGNTIYF
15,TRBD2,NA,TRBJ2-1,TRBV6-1,TGTGCCAGCAGTGAAGCCGCTAGCGGGTACAATGAGCAGTTCTTC,CASSEAASGYNEQFF
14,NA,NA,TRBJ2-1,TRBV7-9,TGTGCCAGCAGCTTAGCGACGGGAAGAAATGAGCAGTTCTTC,CASSLATGRNEQFF
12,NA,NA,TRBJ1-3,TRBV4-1,TGCGCCAGCAGCCAATCTGGAAACACCATATATTTT,CASSQSGNTIYF
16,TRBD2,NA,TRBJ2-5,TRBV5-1,TGCGCCAGCAGCTTTGGGAATAGCGGGAGAGTTGAGACCCAGTACTTC,CASSFGNSGRVETQYF
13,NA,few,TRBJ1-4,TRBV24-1,TGTGCCACCAGTGATTCCCGGTCGGAAAAACTGTTTTTT,CATSDSRSEKLFF
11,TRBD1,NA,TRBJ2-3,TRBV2,TGTGCCAGCAGCAGGGGGGATACGCAGTATTTT,CASSRGDTQYF
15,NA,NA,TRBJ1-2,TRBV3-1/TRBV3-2,TGTGCCAGCAGCCAAGGACCAAGGAGGTCCCATGGCTACACCTTC,CASSQGPRRSHGYTF
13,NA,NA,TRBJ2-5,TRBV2,TGTGCCGGGGTCCCGAGGGGCCAAGAGACCCAGTACTTC,CAGVPRGQETQYF
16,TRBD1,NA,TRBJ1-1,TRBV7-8,TGTGCCAGCAGCTTCTCACGACAGGGCGGGGACACTGAAGCTTTCTTT,CASSFSRQGGDTEAFF
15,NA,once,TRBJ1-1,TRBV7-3,TGTGCCAGCAGCTTAAACGCAGGGATGAACACTGAAGCTTTCTTT,CASSLNAGMNTEAFF
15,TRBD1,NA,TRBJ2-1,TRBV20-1,TGCAGTGCTAGTGGAACAGGGGTGGCCTACAATGAGCAGTTCTTC,CSASGTGVAYNEQFF
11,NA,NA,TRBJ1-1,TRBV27,TGTGCCAGCGGCCCGAACACTGAAGCTTTCTTT,CASGPNTEAFF
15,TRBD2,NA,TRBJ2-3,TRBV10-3,TGTGCCATCAGTGAGGGGAGCGGGAGAATTGATACGCAGTATTTT,CAISEGSGRIDTQYF
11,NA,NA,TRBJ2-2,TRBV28,TGTGCCAGCAGTTTTCCCGGGGAGCTGTTTTTT,CASSFPGELFF
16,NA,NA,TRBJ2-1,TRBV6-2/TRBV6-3,TGTGCCAGCAGTTACGACCCAAACCGAAACTACAATGAGCAGTTCTTC,CASSYDPNRNYNEQFF
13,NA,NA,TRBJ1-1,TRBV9,TGTGCCAGCAGCTTAAGAGACGCTGGTGAAGCTTTCTTT,CASSLRDAGEAFF